A selection of T cell receptor beta chains follows, all from one sample in a study of blood T cell repertoires in COVID-19. The assay was immunoSEQ multiplex PCR, and TCRdb's table has in-frame clones only and misses some. Of roughly 120,000 clones listed, about 89% were seen once; the top ten hold roughly 4%. The sample comprised peripheral blood. The receptors come from a man in his forties with acute or convalescent COVID-19. The CDR3 runs from the conserved cysteine through the conserved F or W. The D gene is left open where the match is weak. Clone size is given for some rows only: seen once, a few or many times, or a class if the clone is expanded.

len	abundance	d_gene	v_gene	j_gene	CDR3nt	CDR3aa
13	.	.	TRBV12-3/TRBV12-4	TRBJ2-1	TGTGCCAGCAGTTTAGGTGCGTACAATGAGCAGTTCTTC	CASSLGAYNEQFF
13	few	.	TRBV14	TRBJ2-7	TGTGCCAGCAGCCAAGCGGGAGCGGCCGAGCAGTACTTC	CASSQAGAAEQYF
12	.	.	TRBV7-9	TRBJ2-7	TGTGCCAGCAGCTTTGTTGGAGGCGAGCAGTACTTC	CASSFVGGEQYF
19	.	.	TRBV5-8	TRBJ1-5	TGTGCCAGCAGCTCCACAGGGATTTACTCCTCTACCGGCAATCAGCCCCAGCATTTT	CASSSTGIYSSTGNQPQHF
13	.	.	TRBV5-4	TRBJ2-3	TGTGCCAGCAGCCCACAGGGTTCAGATACGCAGTATTTT	CASSPQGSDTQYF
14	.	TRBD1	TRBV27	TRBJ1-1	TGTGCCAGCAGTACACGACAGGGGGAAACTGAAGCTTTCTTT	CASSTRQGETEAFF
15	.	.	TRBV4-1	TRBJ1-5	TGCGCCAGCAGCTTGACACACAGCAGCAATCAGCCCCAGCATTTT	CASSLTHSSNQPQHF
13	.	TRBD2	TRBV29-1	TRBJ2-3	TGCAGCGTTGTAATACTAGCGGGAGATACGCAGTATTTT	CSVVILAGDTQYF
14	.	.	TRBV5-8	TRBJ1-1	TGTGCCAGCAGCTTGTCCTTGGGCGTGACTGAAGCTTTCTTT	CASSLSLGVTEAFF
12	.	.	TRBV7-9	TRBJ1-1	TGTGCCAGCAGTGGTTCGCGGGGGTGGGCTTTCTTT	CASSGSRGWAFF
15	.	.	TRBV5-4	TRBJ1-1	TGTGCCAGCAGCTTGGTTGGACAGAAGAACACTGAAGCTTTCTTT	CASSLVGQKNTEAFF
13	few	TRBD1	TRBV7-9	TRBJ1-2	TGTGCCAGCAACCGACAGGGGGACGATGGCTACACCTTC	CASNRQGDDGYTF
15	once	.	TRBV5-1	TRBJ2-3	TGCGCCAGCAGCTTGTGGGGCGGGGGCACAGATACGCAGTATTTT	CASSLWGGGTDTQYF
18	.	TRBD2	TRBV4-2	TRBJ2-7	TGTGCCAGCAGCCAAGCCCTTAGACTAGCGGGGGGGCCCTACGAGCAGTACTTC	CASSQALRLAGGPYEQYF
17	.	TRBD1	TRBV2	TRBJ1-4	TGTGCCAGCAGTAGCAGGGACAGCTATTCAGCTAATGAAAAACTGTTTTTT	CASSSRDSYSANEKLFF
15	once	.	TRBV30	TRBJ2-2	TGTGCCTGGAGTTTAGGGCGGACTTACACCGGGGAGCTGTTTTTT	CAWSLGRTYTGELFF
13	.	TRBD1	TRBV30	TRBJ1-6	TGTGCCTGGACAGACAGGGGAGATTCACCCCTCCACTTT	CAWTDRGDSPLHF
13	.	TRBD1	TRBV30	TRBJ1-5	TGTGCCTGGAGTCGGGACAGGGGGGAGCCCCAGCATTTT	CAWSRDRGEPQHF
16	few	TRBD1	TRBV5-1	TRBJ2-1	TGCGCCAGCAGCTTGGTAGGGACAGGGCAGAACAATGAGCAGTTCTTC	CASSLVGTGQNNEQFF
16	.	TRBD1	TRBV27	TRBJ2-1	TGTGCCAGCAGTTCTCCGGGACAGATCTCCTACAATGAGCAGTTCTTC	CASSSPGQISYNEQFF
13	.	.	TRBV5-1	TRBJ1-1	TGCGCCAGCAGCCGGGAGATGAACACTGAAGCTTTCTTT	CASSREMNTEAFF
15	.	TRBD2	TRBV11-3	TRBJ2-1	TGTGCCAGCAGCTTTTCTAGCGGGACCTACAATGAGCAGTTCTTC	CASSFSSGTYNEQFF
12	.	TRBD1	TRBV18	TRBJ1-2	TGTGCCAGCTCACGACAGGGGGCTGGCTACACCTTC	CASSRQGAGYTF
13	.	.	TRBV29-1	TRBJ1-6	TGCAGCGCCTCACAGGGAACCGGTTCACCCCTCCACTTT	CSASQGTGSPLHF
14	once	.	TRBV6-5	TRBJ2-2	TGTGCCAGCAGTTTGGAGAGGTACACCGGGGAGCTGTTTTTT	CASSLERYTGELFF
15	.	TRBD2	TRBV11-3	TRBJ2-5	TGTGCCAGCAGCTCCCGGCGGGGGGGAACTGAGACCCAGTACTTC	CASSSRRGGTETQYF
14	.	TRBD1	TRBV6-5	TRBJ1-1	TGTGCCAGCAGTTGGACAGGAGATGACACTGAAGCTTTCTTT	CASSWTGDDTEAFF
17	.	TRBD1	TRBV24-1	TRBJ2-4	TGTGCCACCAGTGATTCCGGGACAGGGGGCTACAAAAACATTCAGTACTTC	CATSDSGTGGYKNIQYF
14	once	TRBD1	TRBV13	TRBJ1-2	TGTGCCAGCAGCTTAGAGGGACAGGGCTATGGCTACACCTTC	CASSLEGQGYGYTF
14	.	.	TRBV12-5	TRBJ2-5	TGTGCTAGTGGTTTGTCGAGAAACCAAGAGACCCAGTACTTC	CASGLSRNQETQYF
16	few	TRBD1	TRBV7-8	TRBJ1-4	TGTGCCAGCAGCCGAGCCGAGACAGGGGGTGGAGAAAAACTGTTTTTT	CASSRAETGGGEKLFF
14	.	TRBD1	TRBV18	TRBJ1-1	TGTGCCAGCTCACAGGGACAGACTTACACTGAAGCTTTCTTT	CASSQGQTYTEAFF
18	once	.	TRBV10-3	TRBJ1-5	TGTGCCATCAGTGAGTTCGGGGGGCGGAAGGGGGACAATCAGCCCCAGCATTTT	CAISEFGGRKGDNQPQHF
13	.	TRBD1	TRBV2	TRBJ2-7	TGTGCCAGCAGTGGCACAGGGGCCTACGAGCAGTACTTC	CASSGTGAYEQYF
17	.	.	TRBV12-5	TRBJ2-1	TGTGCTAGTGGTTTTGTCGGGGGGCTCAGCTCCTACAATGAGCAGTTCTTC	CASGFVGGLSSYNEQFF
13	.	.	TRBV3-1/TRBV3-2	TRBJ1-2	TGTGCCAGCAGCCCGTCCCCCGGGGTTGGCTACACCTTC	CASSPSPGVGYTF
15	once	.	TRBV19	TRBJ1-6	TGTGCCAGTAGGGACGGACAGTTTGATAATTCACCCCTCCACTTT	CASRDGQFDNSPLHF
13	.	.	TRBV12-3/TRBV12-4	TRBJ1-2	TGTGCCAGCAGTCCCTCCGACACGTGGGGCTACACCTTC	CASSPSDTWGYTF